This T cell receptor beta chain was observed in a study of post-analysis software for immune sequencing data. Study context: The courses of disease that were included comprised relapsing-remitting, secondary progressive and progressive-relapsing multiple sclerosis. Overall study results and limits: Four or five TRBV segments, TRBV5-6, TRBV5-1 and TRBV20-1 among them, were found more frequent in patients than controls. Significantly decreased normalized Chao1 diversity was recorded for multiple sclerosis patients relative to controls.

The CDR3 runs to 14 residues. In germline, CDR1 is SGHTA, CDR2 FQGNSA. Libraries were made from TCR beta cDNA, and they carried unique molecular identifiers. Input of roughly 0.95 to 11 million T cells yielded around 500,000 cDNA molecules. TCRdb reprocessed the PCR reads via MiXCR and lists one record per CDR3 protein. The sample comprises roughly 400,000 distinct CDR3 sequences, approximately 42% of which are singletons, and less than 8% rests with the top ten. For this clonotype: The antigen remains undetermined. Since a much larger clone is just one base distant, this may be a read error.

The rearrangement uses TRBV7-2 and TRBJ2-3; D is uncertain. The sample taken for sequencing was blood. This TCR came from a girl aged 2-10 years with multiple sclerosis. CDR3 protein: CASCLMYYTDTQYF. The DNA of the CDR3 is TGTGCCAGCTGCTTAATGTATTATACAGATACGCAGTATTTT.